This T cell receptor beta chain was found in a study of chemoradiotherapy in HPV16-positive cancers. In the case of this clone: What it binds is unknown.

TCRdb's table, derived via immunoSEQ multiplex PCR, lists solely in-frame clones and lacks some. The sample contains some 2,000 clones, 90% of which appear only once. Germline V gene data show CDR1 as KGHSH and CDR2 as LQKENI. V dropped 2 bases and J dropped 2 bases, with 6 bases sitting between them. The CDR3 length is 13 residues. Points from the study as a whole: Non-HPV-specific T cells did not expand in tumors during treatment, whereas candidate HPV-specific clones and E7-related motifs did.

Sequencing used tumor tissue, obtained from a patient who underwent chemoradiotherapy. This TCR derives from a human donor with HPV-associated anogenital cancer. V gene TRBV18 combines with J gene TRBJ1-2; D remains ambiguous. The CDR3 DNA sequence: TGTGCCAGCTCACCAGATGAGAACTATGGCTACACCTTC. Translating it yields CASSPDENYGYTF.